This is a list of T cell receptor beta chains from one sample in a study of T cell responses to AZD1222 COVID-19 vaccine. The data were produced by immunoSEQ multiplex PCR, yet TCRdb's version contains in-frame clones alone and is incomplete. The sample shows about 120,000 clones, roughly nine tenths of them seen only once. The sequencing here drew on peripheral blood, taken on day 0 of AZD1222 vaccination. These receptors all come from an adult in good health. The CDR3 runs from the conserved cysteine through the conserved F or W. Fields, in order: CDR3 protein, V gene, CDR3 length, J gene.

CDR3aa: CASSQATSGDYNEQFF
v_gene: TRBV4-3
len: 16
j_gene: TRBJ2-1

CDR3aa: CASSPWAGGGSNQPQHF
v_gene: TRBV28
len: 17
j_gene: TRBJ1-5

CDR3aa: CASSLWRGDEAFF
v_gene: TRBV28
len: 13
j_gene: TRBJ1-1

CDR3aa: CASSQRAQQGRGGYTF
v_gene: TRBV4-1
len: 16
j_gene: TRBJ1-2

CDR3aa: CASSPVINSPLHF
v_gene: TRBV7-2
len: 13
j_gene: TRBJ1-6

CDR3aa: CASTLRVGDLTEAFF
v_gene: TRBV4-2
len: 15
j_gene: TRBJ1-1

CDR3aa: CAWSVWGVRDTEAFF
v_gene: TRBV30
len: 15
j_gene: TRBJ1-1

CDR3aa: CASSRDDGRWSEKYNEQFF
v_gene: TRBV18
len: 19
j_gene: TRBJ2-1

CDR3aa: CASRLDFPTGIEQYF
v_gene: TRBV12-2
len: 15
j_gene: TRBJ2-7

CDR3aa: CASSEVTGTGFF
v_gene: TRBV2
len: 12
j_gene: TRBJ1-2

CDR3aa: CASSLDAGSTYEQYF
v_gene: TRBV5-1
len: 15
j_gene: TRBJ2-7

CDR3aa: CATRDTINYGYTF
v_gene: TRBV19
len: 13
j_gene: TRBJ1-2

CDR3aa: CASSKTPPRDSGSGANVLTF
v_gene: TRBV21-1
len: 20
j_gene: TRBJ2-6

CDR3aa: CAQGGFLYEQYF
v_gene: TRBV30
len: 12
j_gene: TRBJ2-7

CDR3aa: CASRGNGGALGKTQYF
v_gene: TRBV19
len: 16
j_gene: TRBJ2-5

CDR3aa: CASKGAHNSPLHF
v_gene: TRBV2
len: 13
j_gene: TRBJ1-6

CDR3aa: CASSQPGLAGEGSSTDTQYF
v_gene: TRBV4-1
len: 20
j_gene: TRBJ2-3

CDR3aa: CASSRLAGGNEQFF
v_gene: TRBV4-1
len: 14
j_gene: TRBJ2-1

CDR3aa: CASSRLAFGNEQFF
v_gene: TRBV6-5
len: 14
j_gene: TRBJ2-1

CDR3aa: CASSQGSGWTYNEQFF
v_gene: TRBV3-1/TRBV3-2
len: 16
j_gene: TRBJ2-1

CDR3aa: CASSFHPGQGDGNTIYF
v_gene: TRBV5-5
len: 17
j_gene: TRBJ1-3

CDR3aa: CSMRGGGETQYF
v_gene: TRBV29-1
len: 12
j_gene: TRBJ2-5

CDR3aa: CASRGAEGTDTQYF
v_gene: TRBV7-9
len: 14
j_gene: TRBJ2-3

CDR3aa: CASSSVAGQPNTEAFF
v_gene: TRBV28
len: 16
j_gene: TRBJ1-1

CDR3aa: CASKRTSGDYEQYF
v_gene: TRBV7-2
len: 14
j_gene: TRBJ2-7

CDR3aa: CASGGTDYGYTF
v_gene: TRBV6-1
len: 12
j_gene: TRBJ1-2

CDR3aa: CSARPMNTEAFF
v_gene: TRBV29-1
len: 12
j_gene: TRBJ1-1

CDR3aa: CASSLRAGWYEQYF
v_gene: TRBV6-5
len: 14
j_gene: TRBJ2-7

CDR3aa: CASSPQTGGRVAPQHF
v_gene: TRBV19
len: 16
j_gene: TRBJ1-5

CDR3aa: CASSLGYSNQPQHF
v_gene: TRBV19
len: 14
j_gene: TRBJ1-5

CDR3aa: CASSLGGSETQYF
v_gene: TRBV7-2
len: 13
j_gene: TRBJ2-5

CDR3aa: CASGGLGETQYF
v_gene: TRBV19
len: 12
j_gene: TRBJ2-5

CDR3aa: CASSFQGADTQYF
v_gene: TRBV7-2
len: 13
j_gene: TRBJ2-3

CDR3aa: CASSQDRFIGSGTSSGANVLTF
v_gene: TRBV4-3
len: 22
j_gene: TRBJ2-6

CDR3aa: CASNSHGGFNTIYF
v_gene: TRBV28
len: 14
j_gene: TRBJ1-3

CDR3aa: CASSYLHRGGQPQHF
v_gene: TRBV6-6
len: 15
j_gene: TRBJ1-5

CDR3aa: CSVEKAGSGRVNEQFF
v_gene: TRBV29-1
len: 16
j_gene: TRBJ2-1

CDR3aa: CSASEPLGEKLFF
v_gene: TRBV20-1
len: 13
j_gene: TRBJ1-4

CDR3aa: CATPHGTELNEKLFF
v_gene: TRBV6-5
len: 15
j_gene: TRBJ1-4

CDR3aa: CASSSLDEQFF
v_gene: TRBV28
len: 11
j_gene: TRBJ2-1

CDR3aa: CASSETPYNEKLFF
v_gene: TRBV2
len: 14
j_gene: TRBJ1-4

CDR3aa: CASSHEGDYGYTF
v_gene: TRBV3-1/TRBV3-2
len: 13
j_gene: TRBJ1-2

CDR3aa: CASSLGLAGGDQETQYF
v_gene: TRBV5-1
len: 17
j_gene: TRBJ2-5

CDR3aa: CASSETSGSNIGPYEQYF
v_gene: TRBV2
len: 18
j_gene: TRBJ2-7

CDR3aa: CASSLRQPGANTGELFF
v_gene: TRBV27
len: 17
j_gene: TRBJ2-2

CDR3aa: CASSLGVYYEQYF
v_gene: TRBV7-3
len: 13
j_gene: TRBJ2-7

CDR3aa: CSVRPMGTGELFF
v_gene: TRBV29-1
len: 13
j_gene: TRBJ2-2

CDR3aa: CSVERGSDTQYF
v_gene: TRBV29-1
len: 12
j_gene: TRBJ2-3

CDR3aa: CASSYSTGGENTEAFF
v_gene: TRBV6-2/TRBV6-3
len: 16
j_gene: TRBJ1-1

CDR3aa: CASSPGTGNTIYF
v_gene: TRBV9
len: 13
j_gene: TRBJ1-3

CDR3aa: CASRPATVTNTGELFF
v_gene: TRBV27
len: 16
j_gene: TRBJ2-2

CDR3aa: CASSLGRLNSPLHF
v_gene: TRBV6-5
len: 14
j_gene: TRBJ1-6

CDR3aa: CASSLGLEGGGEQYF
v_gene: TRBV5-4
len: 15
j_gene: TRBJ2-7

CDR3aa: CASSYAGHPNSPLHF
v_gene: TRBV6-2/TRBV6-3
len: 15
j_gene: TRBJ1-6

CDR3aa: CASNPPWFAGGSYNEQFF
v_gene: TRBV7-2
len: 18
j_gene: TRBJ2-1

CDR3aa: CASSIRGGQPQHF
v_gene: TRBV19
len: 13
j_gene: TRBJ1-5

CDR3aa: CASSLGAGWGETQYF
v_gene: TRBV13
len: 15
j_gene: TRBJ2-5